The 5 T cell receptor beta chains in this list originate from one sample, sequenced in a study of T-cell memory formation after mild COVID-19. TCRdb itself ran the 5' RACE reads through MiXCR, one entry per CDR3 protein. The sample yields approximately 180,000 distinct CDR3 sequences, 16% seen once. Sequenced material: PBMCs or a T cell subset sorted from them (not recorded which). These receptors were collected from an adult woman who had mild COVID-19 (a few samples of this study predate the infection). Cell type and time point are not known.

The chain uses TRBV4-2 and TRBJ2-2, with TRBD2 identical over 15 bases. The CDR3 covers 19 residues. V gave up 2 bases and J gave up 5 bases; unmatched junction bases: 9. Germline CDR1 and CDR2: LGHNA and YNFKEQ. This chain's CDR3 is CASSQPGLAGGVGTGELFF. CDR3 nucleotides: TGTGCCAGCAGCCAACCGGGACTAGCGGGAGGAGTGGGAACCGGGGAGCTGTTTTTT.

In its sample, this clonotype was seen a few times. The chain links TRBV18 to TRBJ2-7, with 13 bases matching TRBD2. The CDR3 contains 16 residues. Germline CDR1 is KGHSH and CDR2 is LQKENI. After removal of 0 bases from V and 7 bases from J, the junction contained 6 bases not matched to a gene. CDR3 in amino acids: CASSPPGLAGLGEQYF. DNA for the CDR3: TGTGCCAGCTCACCACCGGGACTAGCGGGACTGGGGGAGCAGTACTTC. The whole variable domain, filled in from reference TRBV18 and TRBJ2-7, reads NAGVMQNPRHLVRRRGQEARLRCSPMKGHSHVYWYRQLPEEGLKFMVYLQKENIIDESGMPKERFSAEFPKEGPSILRIQQVVRGDSAAYFCASSPPGLAGLGEQYFGPGTRLTVT.

This clonotype was detected many times. CDR3 DNA: TGTGCCAGCAGCTCCCGGGACAGCGGGAACGAGCAGTACTTC. Its protein product is CASSSRDSGNEQYF. V gene TRBV7-9 combines with J gene TRBJ2-7; TRBD1 or TRBD2 may be the D gene (7 bases each). Trimming removed 4 bases from V and 5 bases from J, with 15 bases in between. CDR1 SEHNR and CDR2 FQNEAQ come from the germline V gene (reference sequence). There are 14 residues in the CDR3.

The V gene is TRBV9, the J gene TRBJ2-2; D perhaps matches TRBD2 (5 bases). V lost 0 bases and J 4 bases, leaving 16 bases between the germline ends. The germline V gene encodes CDR1 SGDLS and CDR2 YYNGEE. The CDR3 is 17 amino acids. CDR3 residues: CASSVVVGKAGTGELFF. In DNA, the CDR3 is TGTGCCAGCAGCGTAGTTGTGGGGAAGGCGGGCACCGGGGAGCTGTTTTTT.

This clonotype was counted only a few times. CDR3 region: CSVEEERGLLRSYNEQFF. The CDR3 DNA follows: TGCAGCGTTGAAGAGGAGAGGGGACTACTTCGCTCCTACAATGAGCAGTTCTTC. This chain uses TRBV29-1 with TRBJ2-1, with TRBD2 identical over 7 bases. Germline CDR1 and CDR2: SQVTM and ANQGSEA. The CDR3 is 18 residues long. The ends lost 0 bases at V and 0 bases at J; junction bases unmatched: 11.